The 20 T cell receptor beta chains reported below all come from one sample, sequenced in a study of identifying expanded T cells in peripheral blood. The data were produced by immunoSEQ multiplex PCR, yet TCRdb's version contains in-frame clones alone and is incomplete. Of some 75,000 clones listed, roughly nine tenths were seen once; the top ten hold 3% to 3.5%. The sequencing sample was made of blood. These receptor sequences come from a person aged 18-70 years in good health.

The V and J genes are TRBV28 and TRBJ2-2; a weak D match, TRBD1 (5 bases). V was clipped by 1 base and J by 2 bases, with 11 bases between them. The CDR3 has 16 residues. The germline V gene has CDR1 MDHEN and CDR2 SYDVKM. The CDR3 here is CASSLYYDSNTGELFF. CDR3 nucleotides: TGTGCCAGCAGTTTATACTATGACAGTAACACCGGGGAGCTGTTTTTT. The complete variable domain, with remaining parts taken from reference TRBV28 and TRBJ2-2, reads DVKVTQSSRYLVKRTGEKVFLECVQDMDHENMFWYRQDPGLGLRLIYFSYDVKMKEKGDIPEGYSVSREKKERFSLILESASTNQTSMYLCASSLYYDSNTGELFFGEGSRLTVL.

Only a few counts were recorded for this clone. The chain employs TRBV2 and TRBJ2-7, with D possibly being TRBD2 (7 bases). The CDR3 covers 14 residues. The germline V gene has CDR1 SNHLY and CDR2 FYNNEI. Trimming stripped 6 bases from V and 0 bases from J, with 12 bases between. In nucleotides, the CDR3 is TGTGCCAGCAGACAGGGAGGGGGCTCCTACGAGCAGTACTTC. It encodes CASRQGGGSYEQYF.

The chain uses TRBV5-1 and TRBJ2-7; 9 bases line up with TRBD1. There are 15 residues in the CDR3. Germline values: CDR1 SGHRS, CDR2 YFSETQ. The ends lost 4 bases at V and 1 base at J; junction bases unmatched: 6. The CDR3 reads CASSIGTGQSYEQYF. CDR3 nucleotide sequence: TGCGCCAGCAGCATCGGGACAGGGCAGTCCTACGAGCAGTACTTC. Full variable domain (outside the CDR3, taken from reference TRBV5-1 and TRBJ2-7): KAGVTQTPRYLIKTRGQQVTLSCSPISGHRSVSWYQQTPGQGLQFLFEYFSETQRNKGNFPGRFSGRQFSNSRSEMNVSTLELGDSALYLCASSIGTGQSYEQYFGPGTRLTVT.

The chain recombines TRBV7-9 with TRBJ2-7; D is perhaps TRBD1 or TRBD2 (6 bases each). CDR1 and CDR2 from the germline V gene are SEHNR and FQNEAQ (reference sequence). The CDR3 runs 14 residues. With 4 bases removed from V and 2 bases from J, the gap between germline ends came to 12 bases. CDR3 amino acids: CASSSEGGPYEQYF. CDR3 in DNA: TGTGCCAGCAGCTCTGAGGGGGGTCCCTACGAGCAGTACTTC. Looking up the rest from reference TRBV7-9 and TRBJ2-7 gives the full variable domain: DTGVSQNPRHKITKRGQNVTFRCDPISEHNRLYWYRQTLGQGPEFLTYFQNEAQLEKSRLLSDRFSAERPKGSFSTLEIQRTEQGDSAMYLCASSSEGGPYEQYFGPGTRLTVT.

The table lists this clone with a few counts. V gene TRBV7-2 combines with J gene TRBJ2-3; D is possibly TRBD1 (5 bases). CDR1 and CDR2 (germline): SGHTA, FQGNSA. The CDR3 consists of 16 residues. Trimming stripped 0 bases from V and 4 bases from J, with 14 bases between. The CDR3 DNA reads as TGTGCCAGCAGCTTAGCAAGACAGATCGGTGCAGATACGCAGTATTTT. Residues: CASSLARQIGADTQYF.

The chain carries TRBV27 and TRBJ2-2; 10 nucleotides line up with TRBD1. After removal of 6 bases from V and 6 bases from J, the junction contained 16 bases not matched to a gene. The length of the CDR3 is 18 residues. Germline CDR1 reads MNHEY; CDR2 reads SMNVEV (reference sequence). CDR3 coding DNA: TGTGCCAGCAGACCCGGGACAGGGGTGCGGAGAGGACCCGGGGAGCTGTTTTTT. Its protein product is CASRPGTGVRRGPGELFF.

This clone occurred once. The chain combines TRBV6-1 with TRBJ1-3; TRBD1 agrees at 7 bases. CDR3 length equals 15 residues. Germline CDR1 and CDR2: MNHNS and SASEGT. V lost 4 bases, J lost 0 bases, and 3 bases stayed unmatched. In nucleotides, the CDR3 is TGTGCCAGCAGTGTGGACAGGAACTCTGGAAACACCATATATTTT. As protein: CASSVDRNSGNTIYF.

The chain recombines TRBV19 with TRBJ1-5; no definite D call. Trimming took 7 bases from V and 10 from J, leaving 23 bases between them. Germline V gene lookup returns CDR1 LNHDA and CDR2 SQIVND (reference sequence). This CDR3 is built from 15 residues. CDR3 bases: TGTGCCAGTACCACCACCGACGGTAATTTGAGACCCCAGCATTTT. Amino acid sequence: CASTTTDGNLRPQHF.

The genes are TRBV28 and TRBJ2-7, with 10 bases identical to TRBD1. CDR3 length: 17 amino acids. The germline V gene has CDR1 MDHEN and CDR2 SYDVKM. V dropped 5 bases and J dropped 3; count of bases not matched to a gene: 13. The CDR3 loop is CASSTGTGDTLGYEQYF. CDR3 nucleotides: TGTGCCAGCAGTACAGGGACAGGGGATACTTTGGGCTACGAGCAGTACTTC.

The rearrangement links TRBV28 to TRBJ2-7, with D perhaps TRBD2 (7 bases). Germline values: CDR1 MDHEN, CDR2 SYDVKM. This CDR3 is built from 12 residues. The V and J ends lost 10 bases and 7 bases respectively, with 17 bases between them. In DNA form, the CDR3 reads TGTGCCACCGGGGGGCCGGTGGGAGAGCAGTACTTC. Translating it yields CATGGPVGEQYF. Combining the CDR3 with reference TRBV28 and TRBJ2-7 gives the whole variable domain DVKVTQSSRYLVKRTGEKVFLECVQDMDHENMFWYRQDPGLGLRLIYFSYDVKMKEKGDIPEGYSVSREKKERFSLILESASTNQTSMYLCATGGPVGEQYFGPGTRLTVT.

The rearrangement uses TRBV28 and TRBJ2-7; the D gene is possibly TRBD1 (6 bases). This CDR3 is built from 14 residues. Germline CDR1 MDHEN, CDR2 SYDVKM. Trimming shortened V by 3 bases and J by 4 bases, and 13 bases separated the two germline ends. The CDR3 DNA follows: TGTGCCAGCAGTTTCCAAGGACAGCTTTACGAGCAGTACTTC. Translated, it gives CASSFQGQLYEQYF.

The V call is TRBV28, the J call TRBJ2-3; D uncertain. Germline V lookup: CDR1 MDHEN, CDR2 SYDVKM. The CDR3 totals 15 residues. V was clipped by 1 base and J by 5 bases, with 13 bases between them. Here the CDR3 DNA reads TGTGCCAGCAGTTTATCGGGTAGTTTGGGAGATACGCAGTATTTT. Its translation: CASSLSGSLGDTQYF.

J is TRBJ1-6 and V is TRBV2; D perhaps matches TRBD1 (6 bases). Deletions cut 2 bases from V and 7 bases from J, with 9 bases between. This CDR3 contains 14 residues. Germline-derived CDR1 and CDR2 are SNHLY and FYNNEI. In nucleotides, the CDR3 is TGTGCCAGCAGTGAACCGGACAGAAATTCACCCCTCCACTTT. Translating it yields CASSEPDRNSPLHF.

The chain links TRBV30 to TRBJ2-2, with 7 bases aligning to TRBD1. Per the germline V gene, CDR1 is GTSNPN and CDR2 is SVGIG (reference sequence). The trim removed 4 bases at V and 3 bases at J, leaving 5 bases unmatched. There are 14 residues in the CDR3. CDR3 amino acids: CAWKGARYTGELFF. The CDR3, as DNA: TGTGCCTGGAAGGGGGCTAGATACACCGGGGAGCTGTTTTTT.

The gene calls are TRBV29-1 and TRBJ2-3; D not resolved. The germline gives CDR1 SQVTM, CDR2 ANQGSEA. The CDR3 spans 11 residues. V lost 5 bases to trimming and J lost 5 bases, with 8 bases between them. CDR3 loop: CSVLLGDTQYF. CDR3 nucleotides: TGCAGCGTTCTGCTCGGAGATACGCAGTATTTT.

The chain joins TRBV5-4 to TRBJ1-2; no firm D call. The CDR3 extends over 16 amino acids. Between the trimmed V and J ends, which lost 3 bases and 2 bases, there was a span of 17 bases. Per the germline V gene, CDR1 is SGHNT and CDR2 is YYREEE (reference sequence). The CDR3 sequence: CASSSGAPTENYGYTF. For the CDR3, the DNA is TGTGCCAGCAGCTCCGGAGCCCCAACAGAAAACTATGGCTACACCTTC.

The chain's CDR3 is CASRPDRVTEAFF. The DNA for the CDR3 is TGTGCCAGCAGACCCGACAGGGTCACTGAAGCTTTCTTT. The chain links TRBV28 to TRBJ1-1; TRBD1 matches 7 bases. Germline CDR1 and CDR2: MDHEN and SYDVKM. The CDR3 consists of 13 residues. V was clipped by 6 bases and J by 4 bases; unmatched bases: 5. Supplemented by reference TRBV28 and TRBJ1-1, the full variable domain reads DVKVTQSSRYLVKRTGEKVFLECVQDMDHENMFWYRQDPGLGLRLIYFSYDVKMKEKGDIPEGYSVSREKKERFSLILESASTNQTSMYLCASRPDRVTEAFFGQGTRLTVV.

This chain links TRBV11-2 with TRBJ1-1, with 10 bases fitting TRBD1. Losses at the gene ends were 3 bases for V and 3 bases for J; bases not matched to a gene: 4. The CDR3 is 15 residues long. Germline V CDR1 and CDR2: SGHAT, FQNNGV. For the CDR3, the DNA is TGTGCCAGCAGCTTTACAGGACAGGGGGACACTGAAGCTTTCTTT. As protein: CASSFTGQGDTEAFF. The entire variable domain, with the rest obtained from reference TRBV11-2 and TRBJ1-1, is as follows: EAGVAQSPRYKIIEKRQSVAFWCNPISGHATLYWYQQILGQGPKLLIQFQNNGVVDDSQLPKDRFSAERLKGVDSTLKIQPAKLEDSAVYLCASSFTGQGDTEAFFGQGTRLTVV.

CDR3 in DNA: TGTGCCAGTAGTGTCGGACAGGGGGCGAACGAAAAACTGTTTTTT. Protein product: CASSVGQGANEKLFF. The V gene is TRBV19, the J gene TRBJ1-4; 11 bases align to TRBD1. This CDR3 is built from 15 residues. The germline gives CDR1 LNHDA, CDR2 SQIVND (reference sequence). With 5 bases clipped from V and 8 bases from J, the junction kept 7 bases outside the gene matches.

Here the CDR3 DNA reads TGTGCCAGCAGCCTAATCAACGGGGCCTACAATGAGCAGTTCTTC. This gives the protein CASSLINGAYNEQFF. The V gene is TRBV7-6, the J gene TRBJ2-1, with D perhaps TRBD2 (5 bases). The CDR3 extends over 15 amino acids. Germline CDR1 reads SGHVS; CDR2 reads FNYEAQ. V was clipped by 5 bases and J by 2 bases, with 13 bases between them.